Listed below are T cell receptor beta chains from one sample, sequenced in a study of human T cells and chemical hapten exposure. TCRdb re-called the RACE reads with MiXCR, one entry per CDR3 protein. This sample has fewer than 400,000 distinct CDR3 sequences, with around 7% found just once. The sample was whole blood, taken in connection with sensitization to the hapten diphenylcyclopropenone (DPC). The receptors here all came from a young woman with alopecia areata. Some clones in this sample may be carry-over from other donors' samples. Both conserved end residues are part of each CDR3. The order of the fields is D gene, V gene, clone size, J gene, CDR3 protein, CDR3 DNA. The D gene is left open where the match is weak. Where a row states a size, it is once, few, many or the class of an expanded clone; other rows omit it.

D gene: NA
V gene: TRBV4-3
clone size: many
J gene: TRBJ2-7
CDR3 protein: CASSPAGPSSYEQYF
CDR3 DNA: TGCGCCAGCAGCCCGGCGGGGCCCTCCTCCTACGAGCAGTACTTC

D gene: NA
V gene: TRBV10-3
clone size: many
J gene: TRBJ1-1
CDR3 protein: CAIGITRGFTEAFF
CDR3 DNA: TGTGCCATCGGTATCACAAGGGGGTTCACTGAAGCTTTCTTT

D gene: TRBD2
V gene: TRBV7-9
clone size: NA
J gene: TRBJ2-3
CDR3 protein: CASSLAGAGDTDTQYF
CDR3 DNA: TGTGCCAGCAGCTTAGCGGGAGCGGGGGACACAGATACGCAGTATTTT

D gene: NA
V gene: TRBV25-1
clone size: many
J gene: TRBJ2-5
CDR3 protein: CASSEYSSRPETQYF
CDR3 DNA: TGTGCCAGCAGTGAATATTCGTCTCGGCCTGAGACCCAGTACTTC

D gene: TRBD1
V gene: TRBV20-1
clone size: few
J gene: TRBJ2-7
CDR3 protein: CSAGGTGELGEQYF
CDR3 DNA: TGCAGTGCTGGGGGGACAGGGGAACTGGGCGAGCAGTACTTC

D gene: NA
V gene: TRBV20-1
clone size: many
J gene: TRBJ1-2
CDR3 protein: CSAIASALYGYTF
CDR3 DNA: TGCAGTGCTATAGCCTCAGCTCTCTATGGCTACACCTTC

D gene: NA
V gene: TRBV28
clone size: NA
J gene: TRBJ1-1
CDR3 protein: CASSLVTWGLNTEAFF
CDR3 DNA: TGTGCCAGCAGTTTAGTTACTTGGGGACTGAACACTGAAGCTTTCTTT

D gene: TRBD1
V gene: TRBV27
clone size: few
J gene: TRBJ1-6
CDR3 protein: CASSLRTGAVGPLHF
CDR3 DNA: TGTGCCAGCAGTTTAAGAACAGGGGCCGTGGGACCCCTCCACTTT

D gene: NA
V gene: TRBV7-2
clone size: few
J gene: TRBJ2-5
CDR3 protein: CASSLSWRRETQYF
CDR3 DNA: TGTGCCAGCAGCTTAAGCTGGCGGAGAGAGACCCAGTACTTC

D gene: TRBD1
V gene: TRBV11-1
clone size: few
J gene: TRBJ2-6
CDR3 protein: CASSLANLDRDDSGANVLTF
CDR3 DNA: TGTGCCAGCAGCTTAGCCAATCTGGACAGGGACGACTCTGGGGCCAACGTCCTGACTTTC

D gene: TRBD1
V gene: TRBV7-9
clone size: many
J gene: TRBJ2-1
CDR3 protein: CASSLASTLRGNEQFF
CDR3 DNA: TGTGCCAGCAGCTTAGCCTCTACGCTCAGGGGGAATGAGCAGTTCTTC

D gene: TRBD2
V gene: TRBV10-3
clone size: NA
J gene: TRBJ2-3
CDR3 protein: CAISDIGSGATDTQYF
CDR3 DNA: TGTGCCATCAGTGATATCGGGAGCGGGGCTACAGATACGCAGTATTTT

D gene: NA
V gene: TRBV5-4
clone size: NA
J gene: TRBJ1-4
CDR3 protein: CASSQMTGSYEKLFF
CDR3 DNA: TGTGCCAGCAGCCAAATGACGGGGTCATATGAAAAACTGTTTTTT

D gene: NA
V gene: TRBV7-8
clone size: NA
J gene: TRBJ1-5
CDR3 protein: CASSQATEKQPQHF
CDR3 DNA: TGTGCCAGCAGCCAAGCAACCGAGAAACAGCCCCAGCATTTT

D gene: TRBD1
V gene: TRBV4-3
clone size: many
J gene: TRBJ2-5
CDR3 protein: CASSQDLNRGQEETQYF
CDR3 DNA: TGCGCCAGCAGCCAGGATTTAAACAGGGGGCAGGAAGAGACCCAGTACTTC

D gene: NA
V gene: TRBV2
clone size: few
J gene: TRBJ1-5
CDR3 protein: CASKILGNQPQHF
CDR3 DNA: TGTGCCAGCAAGATTCTGGGCAATCAGCCCCAGCATTTT

D gene: NA
V gene: TRBV18
clone size: few
J gene: TRBJ1-1
CDR3 protein: CASSPPSRGTTEAFF
CDR3 DNA: TGTGCCAGCTCACCACCCTCAAGGGGAACAACTGAAGCTTTCTTT

D gene: TRBD1
V gene: TRBV6-6
clone size: few
J gene: TRBJ1-2
CDR3 protein: CASSDGQGRLYGYTF
CDR3 DNA: TGTGCCAGCAGTGATGGACAGGGACGTCTCTATGGCTACACCTTC

D gene: NA
V gene: TRBV6-6
clone size: many
J gene: TRBJ2-3
CDR3 protein: CASSYGGRTDTQYF
CDR3 DNA: TGTGCCAGCAGTTACGGGGGGCGTACAGATACGCAGTATTTT

D gene: NA
V gene: TRBV5-6
clone size: few
J gene: TRBJ2-7
CDR3 protein: CASSLEQQVYEQYF
CDR3 DNA: TGTGCCAGCAGCTTGGAGCAACAGGTTTACGAGCAGTACTTC

D gene: NA
V gene: TRBV14
clone size: few
J gene: TRBJ1-1
CDR3 protein: CASSLWGGGEAFF
CDR3 DNA: TGTGCCAGCAGCCTATGGGGAGGGGGTGAAGCTTTCTTT

D gene: TRBD2
V gene: TRBV7-2
clone size: NA
J gene: TRBJ2-3
CDR3 protein: CASSLAEVPGLAGGPLDTQYF
CDR3 DNA: TGTGCCAGCAGCTTAGCCGAGGTTCCGGGACTAGCGGGGGGGCCATTAGATACGCAGTATTTT

D gene: NA
V gene: TRBV20-1
clone size: NA
J gene: TRBJ1-1
CDR3 protein: CSANPMNTEAFF
CDR3 DNA: TGCAGTGCTAACCCGATGAACACTGAAGCTTTCTTT

D gene: TRBD1
V gene: TRBV4-3
clone size: NA
J gene: TRBJ2-7
CDR3 protein: CASSQDGTGRFEQYF
CDR3 DNA: TGCGCCAGCAGCCAAGATGGGACAGGGCGTTTCGAGCAGTACTTC

D gene: NA
V gene: TRBV6-5
clone size: few
J gene: TRBJ1-5
CDR3 protein: CASSYSGGDQQPQHF
CDR3 DNA: TGTGCCAGCAGTTACTCGGGAGGGGATCAGCAGCCCCAGCATTTT

D gene: NA
V gene: TRBV6-5
clone size: many
J gene: TRBJ2-2
CDR3 protein: CASSYWGQPTGELFF
CDR3 DNA: TGTGCCAGCAGTTACTGGGGTCAACCCACCGGGGAGCTGTTTTTT

D gene: NA
V gene: TRBV5-4
clone size: few
J gene: TRBJ1-2
CDR3 protein: CASSWRGDGYTF
CDR3 DNA: TGTGCCAGCAGTTGGAGGGGGGATGGCTACACCTTC

D gene: NA
V gene: TRBV6-6
clone size: many
J gene: TRBJ1-1
CDR3 protein: CAANTGLSTEAFF
CDR3 DNA: TGTGCCGCCAACACAGGGCTATCCACTGAAGCTTTCTTT

D gene: NA
V gene: TRBV7-3
clone size: many
J gene: TRBJ2-1
CDR3 protein: CASSPPGTHYNEQFF
CDR3 DNA: TGTGCCAGCAGCCCCCCCGGGACACACTACAATGAGCAGTTCTTC

D gene: NA
V gene: TRBV20-1
clone size: many
J gene: TRBJ2-5
CDR3 protein: CRARGVQETQYF
CDR3 DNA: TGCAGGGCCCGAGGGGTTCAAGAGACCCAGTACTTC

D gene: NA
V gene: TRBV27
clone size: NA
J gene: TRBJ2-7
CDR3 protein: CASNQRGTYEQYF
CDR3 DNA: TGTGCCAGCAACCAGAGAGGCACCTACGAGCAGTACTTC

D gene: TRBD1
V gene: TRBV6-6
clone size: NA
J gene: TRBJ1-1
CDR3 protein: CASSYSWTGFEAFF
CDR3 DNA: TGTGCCAGCAGTTACTCCTGGACAGGGTTTGAAGCTTTCTTT

D gene: TRBD1
V gene: TRBV6-5
clone size: NA
J gene: TRBJ2-6
CDR3 protein: CASSYAGTGSAGANVLTF
CDR3 DNA: TGTGCCAGCAGTTACGCCGGGACAGGGTCAGCTGGGGCCAACGTCCTGACTTTC

D gene: TRBD1
V gene: TRBV5-6
clone size: NA
J gene: TRBJ2-3
CDR3 protein: CASSSDRESADTQYF
CDR3 DNA: TGTGCCAGCAGCTCTGACAGGGAATCGGCAGATACGCAGTATTTT

D gene: TRBD2
V gene: TRBV29-1
clone size: few
J gene: TRBJ2-1
CDR3 protein: CSVRSSGGGGEQFF
CDR3 DNA: TGCAGCGTTCGGTCTAGCGGGGGGGGCGGTGAGCAGTTCTTC

D gene: TRBD1
V gene: TRBV7-2
clone size: NA
J gene: TRBJ1-5
CDR3 protein: CASRYRGRGNQPQHF
CDR3 DNA: TGTGCCAGCAGGTACAGGGGAAGAGGCAATCAGCCCCAGCATTTT